Following are 17 T cell receptor beta chains from one sample sequenced in a study of blood T cells in healthy people across ages. PCR was performed a second time for about 7 to 12 cycles using a sample-barcoded 5' primer and a J-beta primer mix. Via MiXCR, TCRdb re-called the 5' RACE reads, giving one row per CDR3 protein. Counted here are 650,000 to 1,000,000 distinct CDR3 sequences, under 40% occurring once; the ten biggest clones make up approximately 13%. Material: blood. These receptors all come from a man aged 18 to 30 in good health.

This clonotype was detected only a few times. The chain employs TRBV6-2 or TRBV6-3 and TRBJ1-2; no clear D gene. V was pared by 2 bases and J by 2 bases, with 15 bases between. The CDR3 runs to 16 residues. Germline values: CDR1 MNHEY, CDR2 SVGEGT. CDR3 sequence: CASSYAAPGGNYGYTF. The CDR3 nucleotides are TGTGCCAGCAGTTACGCCGCCCCGGGAGGAAACTATGGCTACACCTTC.

Ten or more counts support this clonotype. The CDR3 bases are TGTGCCAGCAGTTTAGGGCTAGGTGGTGAGGGGACCTACAATGAGCAGTTCTTC. It specifies CASSLGLGGEGTYNEQFF. This sequence joins TRBV12-3 or TRBV12-4 and TRBJ2-1; D might be TRBD1 or TRBD2, each matching 5 bases. This CDR3 has 18 residues. Trimming stripped 1 base from V and 2 bases from J, with 18 bases between.

The chain has TRBV6-1 and TRBJ2-2; TRBD1 matches at 9 bases. Germline-derived CDR1 and CDR2 are MNHNS and SASEGT. The CDR3 covers 15 residues. The V segment lost 7 bases and the J segment 0 bases; nucleotides outside the gene matches: 3. The CDR3 region is CASIRDRANTGELFF. As DNA, the CDR3 is TGTGCCAGCATCCGGGACAGGGCGAACACCGGGGAGCTGTTTTTT.

A single count supports this clonotype. The V gene is TRBV7-7, the J gene TRBJ2-2; D is unresolved. The V end lost 6 bases, the J end lost 1 base, and 3 bases lay between the germline ends. The CDR3 sequence is 12 residues long. In germline, CDR1 is SSHAT, CDR2 FNYEAQ (reference sequence). CDR3 bases: TGTGCCAGCAGTAAGAACACCGGGGAGCTGTTTTTT. Translating gives CASSKNTGELFF.

This clonotype was seen only a few times. The chain couples TRBV9 to TRBJ2-1; 7 bases agree with TRBD1. The CDR3 has 13 amino acids. CDR1 and CDR2 (germline): SGDLS, YYNGEE. V lost 7 bases and J lost 3; bases outside the gene matches: 4. CDR3 sequence reads: CASGGQNYNEQFF. CDR3 sequence (DNA): TGTGCCAGCGGGGGACAGAACTACAATGAGCAGTTCTTC.

To note about this clonotype: This may be a read error: a much more frequent sequence differs by one nucleotide. The chain is built from TRBV5-1 and TRBJ2-5; 8 nucleotides line up with TRBD1. The J call may be faulty, since TRBJ2-7 better matches the DNA end. Germline V gene data show CDR1 as SGHRS and CDR2 as YFSETQ. This CDR3 region has 16 residues. The CDR3 coding sequence is TGCGCCAGCAACTTGTATCGGACAGGGTCAGTGGACGAGCAGTACTTC. This codes for CASNLYRTGSVDEQYF.

This clonotype was seen a handful of times. V usage is TRBV6-6 and J usage is TRBJ2-3; 7 bases align to TRBD1. Germline-derived CDR1 and CDR2 are MNHNY and SVGAGI (reference sequence). The CDR3 has 12 amino acids. With 6 bases clipped from V and 10 bases from J, the junction kept 7 bases outside the gene matches. The CDR3 loop reads CASSLDRDAQYF. The CDR3 DNA reads TGTGCCAGCAGCCTCGACAGGGACGCGCAGTATTTT.

Turning to this clonotype: With a much larger clone just one base away, this may be a read error. CDR3 amino acids: CASSSQGGGADTQYF. The DNA for the CDR3 is TGTGCCAGCAGTTCCCAGGGCGGGGGCGCAGATACGCAGTATTTT. This chain links TRBV12-3 or TRBV12-4 with TRBJ2-3; weak D call: TRBD2 (7 bases). The CDR3 totals 15 residues. The V end was cut by 4 bases, the J end by 4 bases, with 15 bases between.

This rearrangement joins TRBV15 to TRBJ1-4; the D gene is possibly TRBD1 (5 bases). Germline values: CDR1 LNHNV, CDR2 YYDKDF (reference sequence). CDR3 length: 14 residues. V was shortened by 3 bases and J by 7 bases, with 12 bases between the two germline ends. CDR3 bases: TGTGCCACCAGCAGTGGGGGAGCGGGTGAAAAACTGTTTTTT. It translates to CATSSGGAGEKLFF. The full variable domain, completed using reference TRBV15 and TRBJ1-4, is DAMVIQNPRYQVTQFGKPVTLSCSQTLNHNVMYWYQQKSSQAPKLLFHYYDKDFNNEADTPDNFQSRRPNTSFCFLDIRSPGLGDTAMYLCATSSGGAGEKLFFGSGTQLSVL.

This clonotype has only a few counts. The genes are TRBV3-1 and TRBJ2-3, with D possibly TRBD1 on 6 matching bases. This CDR3 comprises 17 residues. Per the germline V gene, CDR1 is LGHDT and CDR2 is YNNKEL (reference sequence). Trimming left V 0 bases short and J 3 bases short, with 16 bases between. The CDR3 loop reads CASSQDDGQLPTDTQYF. The DNA of the CDR3 is TGTGCCAGCAGCCAAGACGATGGACAGCTTCCTACAGATACGCAGTATTTT.

This clonotype was observed a few times. V usage is TRBV20-1 and J usage is TRBJ1-4; D is ambiguous. Germline loops: CDR1 DFQATT, CDR2 SNEGSKA (reference sequence). The CDR3 sequence is 15 residues long. Trimming took off 0 bases at V and 2 bases at J, with 10 bases between the two ends. CDR3 loop: CSARDLGRTNEKLFF. CDR3 bases: TGCAGTGCTAGAGATCTCGGCAGGACTAATGAAAAACTGTTTTTT.

In this sample, this clonotype turned up a few times. V is TRBV7-2 and J is TRBJ1-6, with 7 bases identical to TRBD1. The CDR3 is 15 amino acids. V trimming: 5 bases; J trimming: 7 bases; junction bases outside the gene matches: 8. In germline, CDR1 is SGHTA, CDR2 FQGNSA. CDR3 nucleotide sequence: TGTGCCAGCAGCCTCGAACAGGGGATAAATTCACCCCTCCACTTT. It translates to CASSLEQGINSPLHF. Full variable domain (outside the CDR3, taken from reference TRBV7-2 and TRBJ1-6): GAGVSQSPSNKVTEKGKDVELRCDPISGHTALYWYRQSLGQGLEFLIYFQGNSAPDKSGLPSDRFSAERTGGSVSTLTIQRTQQEDSAVYLCASSLEQGINSPLHFGNGTRLTVT.

J is TRBJ2-1 and V is TRBV11-2; D tentatively fits TRBD1 or TRBD2 (5 bases each). Trimming removed 3 bases from V and 4 bases from J, with 13 bases in between. The CDR3 runs 15 residues. The germline gives CDR1 SGHAT, CDR2 FQNNGV. CDR3 nucleotides: TGTGCCAGCAGCTTTCGAGGGGAAACTTACAATGAGCAGTTCTTC. This gives the protein CASSFRGETYNEQFF.

As for this clonotype: A much larger clone is a single base away; this may be a read error. The J gene is TRBJ2-1, the V gene TRBV12-3 or TRBV12-4; D might be TRBD1 (6 bases). The better agreement between TRBJ2-7 and the DNA end casts doubt on the J call. The CDR3 has 16 amino acids. CDR3 region: CASSLGGQSPYNEQYF. The DNA for the CDR3 is TGTGCCAGCAGTTTAGGCGGACAGAGTCCCTACAATGAGCAGTACTTC.

The chain links TRBV7-2 to TRBJ2-4; the D gene could be TRBD1 or TRBD2 (7 bases each). Matching the DNA end better, TRBJ2-7 makes the J call doubtful. This CDR3 spans 16 amino acids. CDR1 is SGHTA, CDR2 FQGNSA, per germline. CDR3 amino acids: CASSRTYERDSYEQYF. CDR3 in DNA: TGTGCCAGCAGCCGAACCTATGAGCGGGACAGCTACGAGCAGTACTTC.

This clonotype was seen once. The V gene is TRBV10-3, the J gene TRBJ2-1, with D hard to call. This CDR3 has 12 amino acids. Trimming shortened V by 3 bases and J by 10 bases, and 10 bases separated the two germline ends. The germline V gene encodes CDR1 ENHRY and CDR2 SYGVKD. The CDR3 sequence: CAISDRSYEQFF. CDR3 nucleotide sequence: TGTGCCATCAGTGACAGATCCTACGAGCAGTTCTTC.

The gene calls are TRBV6-2 or TRBV6-3 and TRBJ2-7, with D perhaps matching TRBD2 (5 bases). Trimming removed 8 bases from V and 2 bases from J, with 16 bases in between. The CDR3 length is 14 residues. Germline V gives CDR1 MNHEY, CDR2 SVGEGT. CDR3 protein: CASPLGGFAYEQYF. The CDR3, as DNA: TGTGCCAGCCCTCTAGGAGGCTTCGCCTACGAGCAGTACTTC.